This T cell receptor (beta chain) is drawn from a study of cytomegalovirus exposure and HLA in healthy donors (dated by TCRdb to about 2017). Context from the whole study: In an earlier analysis of fewer than 750 of the donors, 276 Gb of sequence data and roughly 100 million unique TCR beta sequences from 150 million to 200 million T cells were reported. Of the roughly 390 genotyped donors, 65% to 90% were placed in the genetic ancestry cluster associated with self-reported Caucasian donors. Rather than using new phenotypic data, the later analysis identified candidate immune exposures from TCR beta sequences and from how often those sequences occurred across donors. Genome-wide SNP genotypes for about three fifths of the roughly 670 donors were used in a later genetic analysis, which treated that subset as a discovery cohort. In addition to the first cohort of several hundred subjects, a separate validation cohort of around 110 different subjects was used. Four to six DR-DQ haplotypes were handled as single units for association and clustering, since linkage in the cohort was strong. Every discovery cohort repertoire had been produced on one sequencing platform. Alongside the repertoire data, information on donor age, sex, ethnicity and CMV serostatus was compiled. A later analysis re-examined previously published TCR beta repertoires from more than 600 donors and added high-resolution HLA genotyping to investigate patterns of TCR occurrence. The study combined high-throughput TCR immunosequencing, statistical association of individual TCRs with disease status, and machine learning to predict cytomegalovirus infection status. Both class I and class II loci were covered by HLA typing, at four-digit resolution. About 310 gigabases of sequencing data and roughly 90 million unique TCR sequences were included in an early release covering 550 to 650 HLA-typed donors. Using immunosequencing, the study profiled T cell repertoires from 640 or so subjects and related those repertoires to cytomegalovirus serostatus. The study aimed to test whether cataloging public T cell receptors could reveal signatures of past pathogen exposure. The number of donors typed differed by locus, with roughly 629-640 for A, B, C, DRB1 and DQB1, 522 for DQA1, about 610 for DPA1, and about 450 for DPB1. In an earlier analysis of 587 of the donors, high-throughput TCR beta sequencing was used to judge whether each TCR beta V gene segment behaved as functional or pseudogenic. On average, around 240,000 unique TCR beta nucleotide sequences were sequenced per donor among a few hundred genotyped donors of the cohort, with roughly 18% of those sequences being non-productive. The investigation overall reported the following: According to a later genetic analysis, donors in an Asian-associated ancestry cluster had fewer N-insertions in productive TCRs than the roughly 660-donor mean. In a later genetic analysis, a missense DCLRE1C variant was associated with V-gene and J-gene trimming of TCR beta chains, and the association was replicated in an independent cohort. Because counts were too low, roughly 18 rarely observed V segments, including chromosome 9 orphons, were left out of the earlier analysis of approximately 500 of the donors. In an earlier analysis of roughly 500 of the donors, most TCR beta V segments appeared in productive rearrangements about 90% or about 30% of the time, broadly matching IMGT annotations. According to a later analysis, parvovirus B19, influenza, CMV and Epstein-Barr virus appeared linked to several top co-occurrence clusters. The authors suggested that the approach could potentially be generalized to other disease states and immunological phenotypes. A later analysis found that HLA-associated TCR beta chains were more clonally expanded and had lower generation probabilities than equally common non-associated chains. CMV serostatus was the only immune exposure information available for the cohort. According to a later analysis, most CMV-associated TCR beta chains appeared to be HLA-restricted, and the HLA associations seemed to be driven largely by CMV exposure. A cluster of highly shared sequence variants was judged likely to be a technical artifact of the sequencing pipeline. Strong co-occurrence of HLA alleles, especially DR and DQ, made assigning TCR associations to individual alleles difficult. HLA typing was unavailable for some donors at each locus, so association tests used only the typed subset. Linkage disequilibrium might explain the correlated functional status among segregating V segments, but an unknown experimental factor could not be ruled out. Cytomegalovirus status was reported to be diagnosed by the classifier with high specificity and sensitivity in both the original and validation cohorts. In a later analysis, TCR association rates were found to vary across HLA loci, with the most associated TCRs seen for DRB1 alleles and the fewest for HLA-C alleles. A further reported finding was that TCR beta sequences accurately predicted the HLA-A and HLA-B alleles for most subjects in the first cohort. This cohort had only TCR beta chains sequenced, and the lack of alpha or paired-chain data limited which features could be detected. Most TCR sequences were observed very rarely across donors, whereas some public TCRs were present in many individuals. Because the 87-base-pair reads could not distinguish some IMGT-functional V segments, including TRBV6-2 and TRBV6-3, those segments were excluded. In vitro tests confirmed that a few of the cytomegalovirus-associated TCR beta chains recognize cytomegalovirus antigens. At a false discovery rate of 0.05, a later analysis linked 15,000 to 20,000 TCR beta sequences to specific HLA alleles. Roughly uniform sequencing depth across donors was assumed in presence/absence analyses, although this assumption may not hold. A total of roughly 160 TCR beta chains were listed by the study as associated with cytomegalovirus.

V lost 5 bases and J lost 3 bases; the stretch between them is 19 bases long. Sequences SGHRS (CDR1) and YFSETQ (CDR2) are obtained from the germline V gene. Including the terminal cysteine and phenylalanine, the CDR3 comprises 16 residues. Of the read, only the CDR3 DNA is kept; its 48 bases are in frame from base 1. The cohort comprised some 700 healthy bone marrow donors. At the time of sampling, every cohort member was nominally healthy, though immune exposures that went unrecorded were likely present. The donor was CMV seronegative and belonged to the group of 320 or so seronegative cohort members. Each donor provided a peripheral blood sample, and peripheral blood mononuclear cells were used for TCR beta sequencing. The Qiagen DNeasy Blood Extraction Kit was used to extract genomic DNA from the blood cell samples. This clone was found a few times. No antigen is known for it. Base qualities are not at hand, and no much larger clone is one base apart.

Preparation of the library involved the immunoSEQ multiplex PCR assay. The multiplex PCR relied on a mix of 60 forward primers for TCR Vbeta segments and 13 reverse primers for TCR Jbeta segments. The CDR3 region of rearranged TCR beta genes was amplified from genomic DNA with a multiplex PCR assay. The amplified TCR beta libraries were sequenced on the Illumina HiSeq System as 87-base-pair reads. Per the authors' processing: Across the 670 or so repertoires, a later analysis counted roughly 84 million unique TCR beta chains, some 11 million of which were shared by at least two donors. Raw reads were error-corrected and collapsed into unique sequences by a nearest-neighbor algorithm in which closely related sequences were merged to remove PCR and sequencing errors. To assign V, D and J gene segments, CDR3 sequences were aligned to IMGT reference sequences. For a sequence to be retained, a match of at least six nucleotides to both a V gene segment and a J gene segment was required. Rearrangements were called productive when the CDR3 lacked stop codons and stayed in frame with V and J; all others were non-productive. Following IMGT convention, CDR3 was defined as the stretch from the second conserved V-encoded cysteine to the conserved J-encoded phenylalanine. Sequences without an unambiguous match to a single V gene segment were excluded from the earlier analysis of 450 to 650 of the donors. An earlier analysis of a few hundred of the donors called V segments functional above 56.7% productive rearrangements and segregating when the between-donor standard deviation exceeded 5%. A statistical classification framework was built to diagnose cytomegalovirus status from the catalog of TCR beta chain sequences. V and J gene assignment, in a later analysis, came from comparing TCR nucleotide sequences with IMGT/GENE-DB human TR gene sequences. The TCRdist pipeline was used in a later analysis to assign CDR3 sequences and most-parsimonious VDJ recombination scenarios. In a later analysis, every TCR beta chain was defined by the combination of its CDR3 amino acid sequence and its V-gene family, and reads without a unique V-gene family were dropped. As a way to deal with suspected cross-contamination and a sequencing artifact, a later analysis dropped 500 to 700 nucleotide sequences that were highly shared and had low generation probability. A later analysis calculated a clonal expansion index for each public chain from normalized within-repertoire ranks of inferred template counts. In a later analysis, generation probabilities were computed with a VDJ recombination model fitted to out-of-frame rearrangements, and the resulting probabilities were checked against IGoR. Hypergeometric tests were used in a later analysis to score TCR-TCR, TCR-HLA and TCR-CMV co-occurrence, with a repertoire-size bias correction applied to the TCR pairs. A later analysis estimated false discovery rates by permuting HLA or CMV assignments 20 times. In a later analysis, co-occurring TCRs were grouped with DBSCAN, and TCRdist sequence similarity was added when clustering was performed within HLA-allele-positive subsets. For co-occurrence clustering, repertoires with fewer than 30,000 or more than 120,000 public chains were excluded, along with about five repertoires with anomalous nucleotide sharing. TCRdb retrieved this table from immuneACCESS and kept in-frame rearrangements only. Not all clones are present; in checked studies, unresolved V genes account for under half, and no reason is known for the remainder. That table furnishes V, J and clone size, whereas the DNA furnished D and trimming. The sample table holds 110,000 or so clones, of which roughly 15% were seen once. The ten largest clones capture about 0.79% of the sample.

Rearrangement joined TRBV5-1 to TRBJ2-3; TRBD2 is a weak D gene call, 6 bases matching. The specimen was PBMCs. This receptor was taken from a female donor in good health and CMV-seronegative. The CDR3: CASRVEGRGRTDTQYF. The DNA sequence reads TGCGCCAGCAGGGTGGAGGGTCGGGGCAGGACAGATACGCAGTATTTT.